This TCR beta chain is drawn from a study of OX40 agonist ivuxolimab in advanced cancers. Study-level information: From about 20 to 79 years was the age range, with a mean of around 60 years, and nearly 85% were male. Two patients with cutaneous melanoma and one with hepatocellular carcinoma, three in total, showed partial responses.

This clone was picked up a small number of times. A history of autoimmune disease or systemic immunosuppression excluded patients. The CDR3 has 12 amino acids. V gave up 1 base and J gave up 9 bases, with 10 bases separating them. CDR1 and CDR2 from the germline V gene are SGHKS and YYEKEE (reference sequence). The assay was immunoSEQ multiplex PCR, and TCRdb's table has in-frame clones only and misses some. The repertoire includes more than 9,500 clones, about 81% of them detected once, and roughly 13% sits in the top ten. V gene TRBV5-5 combines with J gene TRBJ1-2; no clear D. This receptor was obtained from an adult with an advanced solid tumor such as melanoma, head and neck, liver or kidney cancer. Sample: CD4+ or CD8+ T cells sorted from blood, taken in a trial of the OX40 agonist ivuxolimab. CDR3 coding DNA: TGTGCCAGCAGCTTGACGGACTGGAGCTACACCTTC. It translates to CASSLTDWSYTF.